Each of the 26 T cell receptor beta chains below was sequenced from the same sample in a study of blood T cell repertoires in COVID-19. Generated by immunoSEQ multiplex PCR, the TCRdb table keeps only in-frame clones and is missing some. This sample yields some 180,000 clones, of which around 86% are seen a single time; 20% to 25% belongs to the top ten. Sequenced input: PBMCs or T cells enriched from blood (not recorded which). These receptors all come from a woman aged 40 to 50 in a cohort exposed to, infected with or recovered from COVID-19 (not recorded which).

J is TRBJ1-5 and V is TRBV3-1 (or the pseudogene TRBV3-2); D ambiguous. The CDR3 runs to 15 residues. CDR1 is LGHDT and CDR2 is YNNKEL in the germline V gene (reference sequence). The germline V and J ends were trimmed by 0 bases and 4 bases, with 10 bases remaining between them. The CDR3 coding sequence is TGTGCCAGCAGCCAAGACACGACACCTAATCAGCCCCAGCATTTT. Protein product: CASSQDTTPNQPQHF.

The chain joins TRBV11-2 to TRBJ2-3; 8 nucleotides match TRBD2. After removal of 3 bases from V and 2 bases from J, the junction contained 16 bases not matched to a gene. CDR3 length equals 19 residues. CDR1 and CDR2 from the germline V gene are SGHAT and FQNNGV. The CDR3 DNA sequence: TGTGCCAGCAGCTTCTACGGTACTAGCGGAAAACGCAACACAGATACGCAGTATTTT. It encodes CASSFYGTSGKRNTDTQYF.

The J gene is TRBJ2-5, the V gene TRBV14; TRBD1 might be the D (5 bases). Germline lookup yields CDR1 SGHDN and CDR2 FVKESK. Trimming removed 1 base at V and 5 bases at J, with 11 bases between. The CDR3 consists of 14 residues. The CDR3 loop reads CASSQVAGRETQYF. CDR3 nucleotide sequence: TGTGCCAGCAGCCAAGTCGCAGGGCGCGAGACCCAGTACTTC.

The chain carries TRBV9 and TRBJ1-2, with TRBD1 identical over 7 bases. V lost 4 bases, J lost 9 bases, and 12 bases stayed unmatched. Germline CDR1 and CDR2: SGDLS and YYNGEE. CDR3 length: 14 residues. Here the CDR3 DNA reads TGTGCCAGCAGCCCTAATCTTAACAGGGGCAGCTACACCTTC. This translates into CASSPNLNRGSYTF.

V gene TRBV11-2 combines with J gene TRBJ2-7; 8 nucleotides match TRBD1. Germline V gene lookup returns CDR1 SGHAT and CDR2 FQNNGV. The CDR3 loop spans 14 amino acids. Unmatched junction bases numbered 3, after V lost 3 bases and J lost 2 bases. The DNA of the CDR3 is TGTGCCAGCAGCTTTAGACAGGGGCCCTACGAGCAGTACTTC. Translation: CASSFRQGPYEQYF.

V usage is TRBV5-5 and J usage is TRBJ2-3; 13 nucleotides line up with TRBD2. Trimming took 4 bases from V and 6 from J; bases not matched to a gene: 8. The CDR3 contains 16 residues. CDR1 and CDR2 (germline): SGHKS, YYEKEE (reference sequence). CDR3: CASSLLRLAGGDTQYF. In DNA form, the CDR3 reads TGTGCCAGCAGCCTTCTAAGACTAGCGGGAGGTGATACGCAGTATTTT.

J is TRBJ2-2 and V is TRBV13; 8 nucleotides agree with TRBD2. The CDR3 contains 15 residues. Germline V lookup: CDR1 PRHDT, CDR2 FYEKMQ (reference sequence). V shed 2 bases and J 6 bases; nucleotides not matched to a gene: 5. The CDR3 protein is CASSLRRGAAGELFF. CDR3 sequence (DNA): TGTGCCAGCAGCTTACGGCGGGGGGCCGCCGGGGAGCTGTTTTTT.

The chain carries TRBV19 and TRBJ2-7, with D unclear. Per germline, CDR1 LNHDA and CDR2 SQIVND (reference sequence). There are 16 residues in the CDR3. Deletions cut 7 bases from V and 9 bases from J, with 28 bases between. CDR3 in amino acids: CASTNTRYSQPTRQYF. CDR3 DNA: TGTGCCAGTACCAATACCCGCTACTCTCAACCTACGAGGCAGTACTTC.

The V and J genes are TRBV30 and TRBJ2-2; the match to TRBD2 covers 7 bases. With 6 bases clipped from V and 4 bases from J, the junction kept 8 bases outside the gene matches. Germline-derived CDR1 and CDR2 are GTSNPN and SVGIG (reference sequence). The CDR3 is 14 amino acids. CDR3 in amino acids: CACRHRGVTGELFF. The CDR3 DNA follows: TGTGCCTGCCGACATCGGGGGGTCACCGGGGAGCTGTTTTTT.

The V gene is TRBV24-1, the J gene TRBJ1-2; the D is unclear. Trimming removed 4 bases from V and 6 bases from J, with 11 bases in between. This CDR3 is 13 amino acids long. Germline V gives CDR1 KGHDR, CDR2 SFDVKD. CDR3 DNA: TGTGCCACCAGTGACAACGGAGGCGATGGCTACACCTTC. Translating gives CATSDNGGDGYTF.

The chain has TRBV7-8 and TRBJ1-4; D perhaps matches TRBD1 (5 bases). The CDR3 has 12 amino acids. The germline CDR1 and CDR2 sequences are SGHVS and FQNEAQ. Trimming removed 6 bases at V and 8 bases at J, with 10 bases between. The CDR3 loop reads CASRFGGEKLFF. In DNA, the CDR3 is TGTGCCAGCAGATTCGGGGGGGAAAAACTGTTTTTT.

V gene TRBV27 combines with J gene TRBJ2-5, with 10 positions matching TRBD1. The CDR3 extends over 13 amino acids. Germline trimming cut 0 bases from V and 9 bases from J; bases unmatched to any gene: 1. Per germline, CDR1 MNHEY and CDR2 SMNVEV (reference sequence). The CDR3: CASSLSGTGAQYF. In DNA form, the CDR3 reads TGTGCCAGCAGTTTATCGGGGACAGGGGCCCAGTACTTC.

The V gene is TRBV27, the J gene TRBJ1-1, with D possibly being TRBD1 (6 bases). Germline V CDR1 and CDR2: MNHEY, SMNVEV (reference sequence). Trimming left V 3 bases short and J 1 base short, with 15 bases between. The CDR3 has 16 amino acids. The CDR3 sequence: CASSFVFRGKNTEAFF. The CDR3, as DNA: TGTGCCAGCAGTTTCGTATTCAGGGGTAAGAACACTGAAGCTTTCTTT.

This chain joins TRBV20-1 and TRBJ1-3; D remains ambiguous. Germline V gene data show CDR1 as DFQATT and CDR2 as SNEGSKA (reference sequence). CDR3 length: 14 residues. The V end lost 3 bases, the J end lost 3 bases, and 12 bases lay between the germline ends. The CDR3 loop is CSASHSRYGNTIYF. The CDR3 DNA follows: TGCAGTGCTAGTCACTCAAGATATGGAAACACCATATATTTT.

The chain recombines TRBV4-3 with TRBJ2-3; TRBD2 agrees at 8 bases. J gave up 6 bases and V 0 bases, and 11 bases lay outside the gene matches. The length of the CDR3 is 17 residues. Germline V gene data show CDR1 as LGHNA and CDR2 as YSLEER. The CDR3 protein is CASSQDFRSGIADTQYF. In DNA form, the CDR3 reads TGCGCCAGCAGCCAAGACTTTCGTAGCGGGATTGCGGATACGCAGTATTTT.

This clone was seen just once. V gene TRBV21-1 combines with J gene TRBJ1-1; the table's D call TRBD1 went unverified against the DNA. TRBV21-1 is a pseudogene locus. The CDR3 has 13 residues. This CDR3 is CASLDRGRAEAFF. Here the CDR3 DNA reads TGTGCCAGCCTTGACAGGGGTCGGGCTGAAGCTTTCTTT.

This chain connects TRBV7-9 to TRBJ2-2; a possible D gene is TRBD1 (7 bases). CDR1 is SEHNR, CDR2 FQNEAQ, per germline (reference sequence). The CDR3 is 13 residues long. V lost 5 bases and J lost 4, with 8 bases in between. CDR3 residues: CASSQGGTGELFF. The CDR3 coding sequence is TGTGCCAGCAGCCAGGGGGGCACCGGGGAGCTGTTTTTT.

The genes are TRBV4-1 and TRBJ2-7; 7 bases are a match to TRBD1. Germline-derived CDR1 and CDR2 are MGHRA and YSYEKL. Trimming took 4 bases from V and 9 from J; bases not matched to a gene: 15. CDR3 length equals 15 residues. The CDR3 DNA is TGCGCCAGCAGCCTCGACGGGACAGTCCTTAAAGGGCAGTACTTC. Its protein is CASSLDGTVLKGQYF.

The gene calls are TRBV28 and TRBJ1-2; no reliable D call. Trimming took 3 bases from V and 3 from J, leaving 14 bases between them. Germline-derived CDR1 and CDR2 are MDHEN and SYDVKM. This CDR3 region has 15 residues. The CDR3 sequence: CASSFWASGDYGYTF. CDR3 DNA: TGTGCCAGCAGTTTCTGGGCCAGCGGAGACTATGGCTACACCTTC.

The chain is built from TRBV3-1 (or the pseudogene TRBV3-2) and TRBJ2-3, with 10 bases aligning to TRBD1. With 4 bases clipped from V and 2 bases from J, the junction kept 6 bases outside the gene matches. The CDR3 contains 16 residues. Germline values: CDR1 LGHDT, CDR2 YNNKEL (reference sequence). Here the CDR3 DNA reads TGTGCCAGCAGCCTACGGACAGGGGGGTACACAGATACGCAGTATTTT. Its translation is CASSLRTGGYTDTQYF.

The rearrangement links TRBV24-1 to TRBJ2-5; perhaps TRBD2 as D (7 bases). V was trimmed by 4 bases and J by 5 bases, leaving 16 bases between them. The CDR3 extends over 15 amino acids. The germline V gene has CDR1 KGHDR and CDR2 SFDVKD. This CDR3 reads CATSDPGEGRETQYF. The CDR3 region has the DNA TGTGCCACCAGTGACCCAGGGGAGGGTCGGGAGACCCAGTACTTC.

The rearrangement links TRBV9 to TRBJ2-1; no reliable D call. The CDR3 is 13 residues long. Per the germline V gene, CDR1 is SGDLS and CDR2 is YYNGEE. V gave up 2 bases and J gave up 5 bases, with 8 bases separating them. The CDR3 DNA sequence: TGTGCCAGCAGCGTGGGCAGCCACAATGAGCAGTTCTTC. Translation gives CASSVGSHNEQFF. Full variable domain (outside the CDR3, taken from reference TRBV9 and TRBJ2-1): DSGVTQTPKHLITATGQRVTLRCSPRSGDLSVYWYQQSLDQGLQFLIQYYNGEERAKGNILERFSAQQFPDLHSELNLSSLELGDSALYFCASSVGSHNEQFFGPGTRLTVL.

This CDR3 reads CSAREASGRALYNEQFF. In DNA form, the CDR3 reads TGCAGTGCTCGTGAGGCTAGCGGGAGGGCCCTCTACAATGAGCAGTTCTTC. The chain carries TRBV20-1 and TRBJ2-1; 12 bases are shared with TRBD2. The CDR3 spans 17 residues. Germline V gene lookup returns CDR1 DFQATT and CDR2 SNEGSKA (reference sequence). V gave up 5 bases and J gave up 3 bases; unmatched junction bases: 11.

The V gene is TRBV28, the J gene TRBJ2-2; TRBD2 matches at 9 bases. Trimming cost V 9 bases and J 3 bases; bases outside gene matches: 8. There are 15 residues in the CDR3. Germline CDR1 reads MDHEN; CDR2 reads SYDVKM. CDR3 DNA sequence: TGTGCCAGTGTCACTAGCGGGTTATACACCGGGGAGCTGTTTTTT. Translated: CASVTSGLYTGELFF.

The V and J genes are TRBV3-1 (or the pseudogene TRBV3-2) and TRBJ2-7, with a possible D match to TRBD1 (6 bases). Germline V gene data show CDR1 as LGHDT and CDR2 as YNNKEL (reference sequence). The V end lost 5 bases, the J end lost 3 bases, and 17 bases lay between the germline ends. The CDR3 contains 15 residues. CDR3 DNA sequence: TGTGCCAGCAGCAGGCGACAGGAGCCCCACTACGAGCAGTACTTC. Translation: CASSRRQEPHYEQYF.

This clone was counted once. The genes are TRBV9 and TRBJ2-3, with D possibly matching TRBD2 (5 bases). This CDR3 comprises 14 residues. CDR1 is SGDLS and CDR2 is YYNGEE in the germline V gene. V was cut by 3 bases and J by 2 bases, with 10 bases left in between. In DNA, the CDR3 is TGTGCCAGCAGCGCCGAGGGAGTCACAGATACGCAGTATTTT. Its translation is CASSAEGVTDTQYF.